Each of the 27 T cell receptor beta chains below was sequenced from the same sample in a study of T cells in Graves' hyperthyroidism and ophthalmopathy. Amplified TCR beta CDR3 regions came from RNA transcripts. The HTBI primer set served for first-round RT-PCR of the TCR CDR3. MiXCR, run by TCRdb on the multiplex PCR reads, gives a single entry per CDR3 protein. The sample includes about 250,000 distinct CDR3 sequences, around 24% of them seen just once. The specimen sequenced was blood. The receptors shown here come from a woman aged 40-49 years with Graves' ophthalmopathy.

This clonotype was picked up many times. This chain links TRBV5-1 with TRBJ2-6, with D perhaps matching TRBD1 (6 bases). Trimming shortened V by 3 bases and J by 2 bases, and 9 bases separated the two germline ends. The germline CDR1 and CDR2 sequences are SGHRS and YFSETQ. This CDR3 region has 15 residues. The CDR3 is CASSSTGPGANVLTF. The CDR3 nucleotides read TGCGCCAGCAGCTCTACAGGGCCTGGGGCCAACGTCCTGACTTTC. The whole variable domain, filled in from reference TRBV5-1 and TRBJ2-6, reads KAGVTQTPRYLIKTRGQQVTLSCSPISGHRSVSWYQQTPGQGLQFLFEYFSETQRNKGNFPGRFSGRQFSNSRSEMNVSTLELGDSALYLCASSSTGPGANVLTFGAGSRLTVL.

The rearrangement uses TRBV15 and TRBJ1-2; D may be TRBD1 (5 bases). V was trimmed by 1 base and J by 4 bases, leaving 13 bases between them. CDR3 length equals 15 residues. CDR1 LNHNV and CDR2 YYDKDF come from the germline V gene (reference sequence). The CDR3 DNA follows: TGTGCCACCAGCAGAGGTCGGGGACCAGGCTATGGCTACACCTTC. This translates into CATSRGRGPGYGYTF.

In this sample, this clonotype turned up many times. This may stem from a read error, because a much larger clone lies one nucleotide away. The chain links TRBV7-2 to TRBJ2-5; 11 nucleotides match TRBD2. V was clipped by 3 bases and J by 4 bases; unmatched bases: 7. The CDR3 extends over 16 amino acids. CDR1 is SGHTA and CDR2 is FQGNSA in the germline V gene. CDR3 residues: CASSLGSSGRRETQYF. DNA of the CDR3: TGTGCCAGCAGCTTGGGGTCTAGCGGGAGGCGAGAGACCCAGTACTTC.

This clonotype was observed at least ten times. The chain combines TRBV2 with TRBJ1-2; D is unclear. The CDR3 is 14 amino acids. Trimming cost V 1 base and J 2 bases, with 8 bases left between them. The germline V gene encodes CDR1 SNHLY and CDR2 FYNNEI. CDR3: CASSEGPANYGYTF. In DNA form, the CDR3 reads TGTGCCAGCAGTGAAGGACCTGCCAACTATGGCTACACCTTC.

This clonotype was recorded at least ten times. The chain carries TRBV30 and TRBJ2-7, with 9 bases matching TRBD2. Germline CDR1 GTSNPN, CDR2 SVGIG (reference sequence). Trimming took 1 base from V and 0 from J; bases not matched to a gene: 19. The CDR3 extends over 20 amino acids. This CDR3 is CAWSAISPGGLAGSSYEQYF. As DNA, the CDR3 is TGTGCCTGGAGTGCGATAAGCCCTGGAGGGCTAGCGGGGAGCTCCTACGAGCAGTACTTC.

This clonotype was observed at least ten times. Written as DNA, the CDR3 is TGTGCCAGCAGCGAGACAGGGGTAGGTCAGCCCCAGCATTTT. Translation: CASSETGVGQPQHF. This chain uses TRBV9 with TRBJ1-5; TRBD1 matches at 8 bases. This CDR3 is built from 14 residues. The ends lost 3 bases at V and 6 bases at J; junction bases unmatched: 5. CDR1 and CDR2 (germline): SGDLS, YYNGEE.

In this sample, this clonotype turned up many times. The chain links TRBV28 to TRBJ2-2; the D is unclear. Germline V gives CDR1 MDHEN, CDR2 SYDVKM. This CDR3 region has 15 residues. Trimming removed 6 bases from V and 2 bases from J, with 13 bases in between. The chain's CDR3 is CASRTNSRNTGELFF. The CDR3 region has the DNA TGTGCCAGCAGGACAAACTCTAGAAACACCGGGGAGCTGTTTTTT. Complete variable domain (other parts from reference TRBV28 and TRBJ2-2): DVKVTQSSRYLVKRTGEKVFLECVQDMDHENMFWYRQDPGLGLRLIYFSYDVKMKEKGDIPEGYSVSREKKERFSLILESASTNQTSMYLCASRTNSRNTGELFFGEGSRLTVL.

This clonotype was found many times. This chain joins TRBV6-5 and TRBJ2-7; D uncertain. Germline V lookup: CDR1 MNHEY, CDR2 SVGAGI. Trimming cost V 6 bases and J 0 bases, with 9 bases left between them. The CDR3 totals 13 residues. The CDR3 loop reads CASRLHPSYEQYF. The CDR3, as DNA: TGTGCCAGCAGACTCCATCCCTCCTACGAGCAGTACTTC.

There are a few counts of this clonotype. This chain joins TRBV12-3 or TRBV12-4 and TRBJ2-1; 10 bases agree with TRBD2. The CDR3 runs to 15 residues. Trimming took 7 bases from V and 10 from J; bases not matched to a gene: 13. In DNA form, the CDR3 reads TGTGCCAGCATTCCCGGGACTAGCGTGGAAGAGGAGCAGTTCTTC. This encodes CASIPGTSVEEEQFF.

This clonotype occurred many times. The CDR3 spells CATGGPNQPQHF. The CDR3 nucleotides are TGTGCCACCGGGGGGCCGAATCAGCCCCAGCATTTT. The chain couples TRBV24-1 to TRBJ1-5, with D maybe TRBD1 (6 bases). V lost 9 bases, J lost 4 bases, and 9 bases lay in between. CDR1 is KGHDR, CDR2 SFDVKD, per germline. CDR3 size: 12 residues.

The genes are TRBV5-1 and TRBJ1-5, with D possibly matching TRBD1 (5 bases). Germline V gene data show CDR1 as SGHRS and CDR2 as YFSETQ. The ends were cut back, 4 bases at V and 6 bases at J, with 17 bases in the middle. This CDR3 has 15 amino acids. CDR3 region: CASSRDGVIGQPQHF. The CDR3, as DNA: TGCGCCAGCAGCCGGGACGGCGTTATCGGTCAGCCCCAGCATTTT.

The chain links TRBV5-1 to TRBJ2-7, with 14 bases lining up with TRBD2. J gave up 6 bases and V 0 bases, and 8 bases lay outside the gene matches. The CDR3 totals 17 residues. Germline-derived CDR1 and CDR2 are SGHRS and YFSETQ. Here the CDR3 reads CASSLAGTSGRNSEQYF. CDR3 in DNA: TGCGCCAGCAGCTTGGCCGGGACTAGCGGGAGAAACAGCGAGCAGTACTTC.

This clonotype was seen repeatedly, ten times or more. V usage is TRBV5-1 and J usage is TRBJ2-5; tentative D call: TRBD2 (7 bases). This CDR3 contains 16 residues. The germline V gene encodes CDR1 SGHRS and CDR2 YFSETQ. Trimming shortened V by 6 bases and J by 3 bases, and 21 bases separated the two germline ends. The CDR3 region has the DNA TGCGCCAGCAAATTTCTAGGGGGGGACACAGAAGAGACCCAGTACTTC. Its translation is CASKFLGGDTEETQYF.

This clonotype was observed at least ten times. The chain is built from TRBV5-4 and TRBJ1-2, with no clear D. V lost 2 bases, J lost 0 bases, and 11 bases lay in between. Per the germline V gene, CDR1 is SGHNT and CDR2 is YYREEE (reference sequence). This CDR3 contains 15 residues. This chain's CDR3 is CASSLYQPANYGYTF. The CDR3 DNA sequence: TGTGCCAGCAGCTTATACCAACCGGCTAACTATGGCTACACCTTC.

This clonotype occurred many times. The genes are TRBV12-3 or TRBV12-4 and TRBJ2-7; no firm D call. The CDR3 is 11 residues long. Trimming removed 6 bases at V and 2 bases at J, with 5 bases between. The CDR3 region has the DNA TGTGCCAGCAGAGACACCTACGAGCAGTACTTC. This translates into CASRDTYEQYF.

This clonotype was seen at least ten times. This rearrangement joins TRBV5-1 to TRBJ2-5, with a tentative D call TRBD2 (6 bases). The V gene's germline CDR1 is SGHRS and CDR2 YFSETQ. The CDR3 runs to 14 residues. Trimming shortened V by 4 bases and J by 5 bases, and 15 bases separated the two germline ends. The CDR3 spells CASSSGPSGETQYF. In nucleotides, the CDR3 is TGCGCCAGCAGCAGCGGGCCGAGTGGGGAGACCCAGTACTTC.

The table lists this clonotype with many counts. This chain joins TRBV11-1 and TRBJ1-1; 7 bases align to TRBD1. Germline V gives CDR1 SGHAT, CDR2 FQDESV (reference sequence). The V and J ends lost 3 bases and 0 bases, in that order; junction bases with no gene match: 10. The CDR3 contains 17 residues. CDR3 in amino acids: CASSFVGTATMNTEAFF. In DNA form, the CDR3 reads TGTGCCAGCAGCTTTGTCGGGACAGCAACAATGAACACTGAAGCTTTCTTT.

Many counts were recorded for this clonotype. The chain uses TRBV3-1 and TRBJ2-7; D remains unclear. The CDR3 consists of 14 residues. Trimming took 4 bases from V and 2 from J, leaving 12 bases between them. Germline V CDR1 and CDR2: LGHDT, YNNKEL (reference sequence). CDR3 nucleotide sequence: TGTGCCAGCAGCCCGCTCCCAGGACCCTACGAGCAGTACTTC. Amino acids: CASSPLPGPYEQYF.

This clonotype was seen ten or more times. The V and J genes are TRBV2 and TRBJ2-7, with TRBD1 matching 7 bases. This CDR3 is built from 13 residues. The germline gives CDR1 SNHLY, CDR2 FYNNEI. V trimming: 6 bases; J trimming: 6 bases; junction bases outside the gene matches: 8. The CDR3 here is CASRQGTWAEQYF. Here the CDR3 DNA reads TGTGCCAGCAGACAGGGGACATGGGCCGAGCAGTACTTC.

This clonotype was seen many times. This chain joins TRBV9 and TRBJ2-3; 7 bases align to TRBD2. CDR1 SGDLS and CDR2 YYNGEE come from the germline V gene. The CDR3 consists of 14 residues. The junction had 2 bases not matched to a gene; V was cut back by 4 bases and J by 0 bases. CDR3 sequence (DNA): TGTGCCAGCAGCATTAGCGGGAGCACAGATACGCAGTATTTT. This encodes CASSISGSTDTQYF.

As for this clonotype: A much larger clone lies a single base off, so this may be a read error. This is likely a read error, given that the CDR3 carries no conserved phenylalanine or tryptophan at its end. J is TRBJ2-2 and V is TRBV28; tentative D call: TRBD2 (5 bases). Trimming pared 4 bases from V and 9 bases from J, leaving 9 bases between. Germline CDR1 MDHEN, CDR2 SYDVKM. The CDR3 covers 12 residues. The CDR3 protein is CASSSLARELFL. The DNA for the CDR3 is TGTGCCAGCAGTTCCCTAGCCCGGGAGCTGTTTCTT.

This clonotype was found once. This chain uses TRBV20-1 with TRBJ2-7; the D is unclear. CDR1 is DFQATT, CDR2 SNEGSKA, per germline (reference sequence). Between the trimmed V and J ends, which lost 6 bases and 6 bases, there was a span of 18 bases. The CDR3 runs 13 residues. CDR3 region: CSAKRWGLSEQYF. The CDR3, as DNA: TGCAGTGCCAAACGGTGGGGATTGAGCGAGCAGTACTTC.

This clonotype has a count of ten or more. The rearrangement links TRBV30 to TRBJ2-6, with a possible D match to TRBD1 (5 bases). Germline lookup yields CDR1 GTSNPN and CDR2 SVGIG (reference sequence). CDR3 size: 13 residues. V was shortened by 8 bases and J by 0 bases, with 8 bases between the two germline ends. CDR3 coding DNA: TGTGCCGGGGCTAGCTCTGGGGCCAACGTCCTGACTTTC. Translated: CAGASSGANVLTF.

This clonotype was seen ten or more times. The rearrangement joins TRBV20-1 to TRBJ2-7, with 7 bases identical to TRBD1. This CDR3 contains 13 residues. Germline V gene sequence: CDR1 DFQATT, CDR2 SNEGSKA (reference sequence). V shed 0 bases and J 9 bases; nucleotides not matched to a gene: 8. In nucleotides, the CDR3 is TGCAGTGCTAGAGATGGGACAGAGGGACGGCAGTACTTC. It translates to CSARDGTEGRQYF.

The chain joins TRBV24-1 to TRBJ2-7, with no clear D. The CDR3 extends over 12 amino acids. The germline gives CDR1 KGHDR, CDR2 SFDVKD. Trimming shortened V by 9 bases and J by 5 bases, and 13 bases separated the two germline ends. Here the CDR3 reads CATLGPSDEQYF. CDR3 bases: TGTGCCACCCTAGGACCATCCGACGAGCAGTACTTC.

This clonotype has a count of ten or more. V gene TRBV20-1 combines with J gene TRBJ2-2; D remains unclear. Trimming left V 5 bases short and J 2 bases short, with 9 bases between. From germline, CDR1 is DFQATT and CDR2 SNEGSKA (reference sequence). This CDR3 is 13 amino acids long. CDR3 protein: CSAPTVNTGELFF. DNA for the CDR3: TGCAGTGCTCCGACTGTTAACACCGGGGAGCTGTTTTTT.

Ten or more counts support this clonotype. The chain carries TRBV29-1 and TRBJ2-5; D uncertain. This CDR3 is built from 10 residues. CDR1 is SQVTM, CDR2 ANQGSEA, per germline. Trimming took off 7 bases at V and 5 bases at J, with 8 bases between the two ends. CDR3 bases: TGCAGCGGGAGAACTGAGACCCAGTACTTC. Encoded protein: CSGRTETQYF.